The entry below gives a single TCR beta chain sequence along with its context. Its antigen remains unidentified. This entry is derived from a study of response to subunit inactivated influenza vaccine. Study results and limitations: With each seasonal influenza vaccination, the authors suggested, few new T cells are recruited.

TCRdb used MiXCR to reprocess the RT-PCR reads, holding one entry per CDR3 protein. The sample contains approximately 500,000 distinct CDR3 sequences, 10% to 15% of which appear only once. CDR3 length equals 17 residues. CDR1 SGHTA and CDR2 FQGNSA come from the germline V gene. Trimming cost V 5 bases and J 1 base; bases outside gene matches: 7. Sequenced material: PBMCs from blood, taken 40 to 50 days after vaccination. The TCR sequence derives from a man aged 50 to 59 who received an inactivated influenza vaccine. The V and J genes are TRBV7-2 and TRBJ2-5, with 13 nucleotides matching TRBD2. The CDR3 sequence is CASSEVLAGGVQETQYF. The CDR3 DNA follows: TGTGCCAGCAGCGAGGTACTAGCGGGAGGGGTCCAAGAGACCCAGTACTTC.